This is a list of T cell receptor beta chains from one sample in a study of response to subunit inactivated influenza vaccine. Each CDR3 protein is one row after TCRdb ran MiXCR on the RT-PCR reads. The data show under 200,000 distinct CDR3 sequences, approximately 12% seen once. The data also belong to a second study, concerning T cells expressing NK-cell markers.

Material: CD8+ T cells sorted from PBMCs, obtained 11 to 12 days after vaccination. These receptors came from a man between 45 and 60 years old who received an inactivated influenza vaccine. The CDR3 runs from the conserved cysteine through the conserved F or W. D genes are given only for firm matches. Some rows have no size entry. The others give once, few or many, or a class for an expanded clone.

size	V	J	D	DNA	CDR3
few	TRBV30	TRBJ2-1	NA	TGTGCCTGGACCCCGACCTCCTACAATGAGCAGTTCTTC	CAWTPTSYNEQFF
NA	TRBV27	TRBJ1-2	NA	TGTGCCAGCAGGGGAGTTACAGGGCGCGATAACTATGGCTACACCTTC	CASRGVTGRDNYGYTF
NA	TRBV9	TRBJ2-7	TRBD1	TGTGCCAGCAGCGTAGAAGGACAGGGGAACGAGCAGTACTTC	CASSVEGQGNEQYF
few	TRBV15	TRBJ1-1	NA	TGTGCCACCAGCAGAGAGGGCTTGGGCACTGAAGCTTTCTTT	CATSREGLGTEAFF
NA	TRBV5-1	TRBJ2-7	NA	TGCGCCAGCAGCCCCGCGGCAGGGGCCTACGAGCAGTACTTC	CASSPAAGAYEQYF
NA	TRBV7-9	TRBJ2-3	NA	TGTGCCAGCAGCTTAGCCAGCCCGGTAGATACGCAGTATTTT	CASSLASPVDTQYF
few	TRBV29-1	TRBJ1-2	NA	TGCAGCGTTATGGGGGGCAGGGCCTATGGCTACACCTTC	CSVMGGRAYGYTF
NA	TRBV7-9	TRBJ1-3	TRBD1	TGTGCCAGCAGCTCGGGACAGGGGGCTTCTGGAAACACCATATATTTT	CASSSGQGASGNTIYF
NA	TRBV12-3/TRBV12-4	TRBJ1-4	NA	TGTGCCAGCAGTAGTTCGGGACCGCCTAATGAAAAACTGTTTTTT	CASSSSGPPNEKLFF
NA	TRBV12-3/TRBV12-4	TRBJ2-7	TRBD1	TGTGCCAGCAGTTGGGGACAGATTTACGAGCAGTACTTC	CASSWGQIYEQYF
NA	TRBV5-1	TRBJ2-5	TRBD2	TGCGCCAGCAGCTTAGCGGGATTACAAGAGACCCAGTACTTC	CASSLAGLQETQYF
NA	TRBV7-9	TRBJ1-4	NA	TGTGCCAGCGGCCGCGGGCTTAATGAAAAACTGTTTTTT	CASGRGLNEKLFF
NA	TRBV7-6	TRBJ2-7	NA	TGTGCCAGCCGGAAGCAGGGAAGATCGCACGAGCAGTACTTC	CASRKQGRSHEQYF
few	TRBV10-3	TRBJ2-3	NA	TGTGCCATCAGCCCGGAGGGGACCGGCACAGATACGCAGTATTTT	CAISPEGTGTDTQYF
NA	TRBV7-8	TRBJ2-7	NA	TGTGCCAGCAGCTTAATCAGGGAAGAGAATTCCTACGAGCAGTACTTC	CASSLIREENSYEQYF
NA	TRBV9	TRBJ1-2	NA	TGTGCCAGCAGGGGTCTCACCCAGGGTGGCTACACCTTC	CASRGLTQGGYTF
many	TRBV6-5	TRBJ2-7	TRBD2	TGTGCCAGCAGTTACTCGGTGAGCGGGAGGTCTAACGAGCAGTACTTC	CASSYSVSGRSNEQYF
few	TRBV11-2	TRBJ2-7	TRBD1	TGTGCCAGCAGCTTAGGGGGACAGAACTACGAGCAGTACTTC	CASSLGGQNYEQYF
many	TRBV29-1	TRBJ2-7	NA	TGCAGCGTTGAATCGGTAAACTCCTACGAGCAGTACTTC	CSVESVNSYEQYF
NA	TRBV24-1	TRBJ2-5	NA	TGTGCCACCCCAAAGCGGGGACAGCTACAAGAGACCCAGTACTTC	CATPKRGQLQETQYF
many	TRBV29-1	TRBJ2-7	TRBD1	TGCAGCGTGAGGGGGACAGGGTTCTACGAGCAGTACTTC	CSVRGTGFYEQYF